A selection of T cell receptor beta chains follows, all from one sample in a study of identical twins. MiXCR, run by TCRdb on the 5' RACE reads, gives a single entry per CDR3 protein. The sample lists approximately 230,000 distinct CDR3 sequences, more than 12% seen once, with under 9.5% in the top ten. The sample comprised memory (CD45RO+) T cells sorted from blood. The receptor source for this set is a woman under 30 in good health. Each CDR3 is given with its conserved first and last residue. The D gene is left open where the match is weak. For some rows the clone size is stated as once, few or many, or as a class when expanded; others skip it.

CDR3nt: TGTGCCAGCAGCGAACAGGTGTCCCAAGAGACCCAGTACTTC
CDR3aa: CASSEQVSQETQYF
v_gene: TRBV2
j_gene: TRBJ2-5
abundance: NA
d_gene: NA

CDR3nt: TGTGCCAGCAGCTTAAAACGGGACGGGGGGACAGATACGCAGTATTTT
CDR3aa: CASSLKRDGGTDTQYF
v_gene: TRBV7-3
j_gene: TRBJ2-3
abundance: few
d_gene: TRBD2

CDR3nt: TGTGCCAGCAGTTGGGTCAGGGATCAGCCCCAGCATTTT
CDR3aa: CASSWVRDQPQHF
v_gene: TRBV6-5
j_gene: TRBJ1-5
abundance: NA
d_gene: NA

CDR3nt: TGCAGCGTTTCCCTAAGAGACCAGGAAAACACTGAAGCTTTCTTT
CDR3aa: CSVSLRDQENTEAFF
v_gene: TRBV29-1
j_gene: TRBJ1-1
abundance: few
d_gene: NA

CDR3nt: TGCGCCAGCAGTGAGTCAGGGGACTATGGCTACACCTTT
CDR3aa: CASSESGDYGYTF
v_gene: TRBV10-1
j_gene: TRBJ1-2
abundance: NA
d_gene: NA

CDR3nt: TGTGCCAGCAGCCGACTCGGTACCACCTACGAGCAGTACTTC
CDR3aa: CASSRLGTTYEQYF
v_gene: TRBV11-2
j_gene: TRBJ2-7
abundance: few
d_gene: NA

CDR3nt: TGTGCCAGCAGTTTAGTACAGGGACAGGGGGCTCACGAGCAGTACTTC
CDR3aa: CASSLVQGQGAHEQYF
v_gene: TRBV12-3/TRBV12-4
j_gene: TRBJ2-7
abundance: NA
d_gene: TRBD1

CDR3nt: TGTGCCAGCAGTTTCACAGGGACGGCGAACTATGGCTACACCTTC
CDR3aa: CASSFTGTANYGYTF
v_gene: TRBV5-5
j_gene: TRBJ1-2
abundance: few
d_gene: NA

CDR3nt: TGTGCCAGCACAGACTCTTTCGAGCAGTACTTC
CDR3aa: CASTDSFEQYF
v_gene: TRBV2
j_gene: TRBJ2-7
abundance: NA
d_gene: NA

CDR3nt: TGTGCCAGCTCACCTAGCGGGGGGGCCGGTGAGCAGTTCTTC
CDR3aa: CASSPSGGAGEQFF
v_gene: TRBV18
j_gene: TRBJ2-1
abundance: few
d_gene: TRBD2

CDR3nt: TGTGCCAGCAGCTCCTATAATTCACCCCTCCACTTT
CDR3aa: CASSSYNSPLHF
v_gene: TRBV7-2
j_gene: TRBJ1-6
abundance: many
d_gene: NA

CDR3nt: TGTGCCAGCACAATATACGGGATATACGAGCAGTACTTC
CDR3aa: CASTIYGIYEQYF
v_gene: TRBV6-1
j_gene: TRBJ2-7
abundance: NA
d_gene: NA